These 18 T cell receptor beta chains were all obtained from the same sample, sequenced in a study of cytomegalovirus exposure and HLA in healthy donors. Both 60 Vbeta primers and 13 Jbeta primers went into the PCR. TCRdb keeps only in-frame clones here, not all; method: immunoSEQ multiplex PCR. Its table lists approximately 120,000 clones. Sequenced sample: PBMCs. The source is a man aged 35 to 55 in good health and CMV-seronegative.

CDR3 in DNA: TGCAGTGCTCCGGGAAACTACGAGCAGTACTTC. Residues: CSAPGNYEQYF. The rearrangement joins TRBV20-1 to TRBJ2-7; D might be TRBD2 (5 bases). The CDR3 has 11 residues. Trimming removed 5 bases at V and 3 bases at J, with 8 bases between. Per germline, CDR1 DFQATT and CDR2 SNEGSKA (reference sequence).

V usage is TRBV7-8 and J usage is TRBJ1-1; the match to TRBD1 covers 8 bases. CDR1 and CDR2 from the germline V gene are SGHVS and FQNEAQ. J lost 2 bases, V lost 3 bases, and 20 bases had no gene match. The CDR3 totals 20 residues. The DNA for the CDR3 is TGTGCCAGCAGCTTTCCTAATTCAGGGGGCCAGGACCCTTTTAACACTGAAGCTTTCTTT. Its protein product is CASSFPNSGGQDPFNTEAFF.

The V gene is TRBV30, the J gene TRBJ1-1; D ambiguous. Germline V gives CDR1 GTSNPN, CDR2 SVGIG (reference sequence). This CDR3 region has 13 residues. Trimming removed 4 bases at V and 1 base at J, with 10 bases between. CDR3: CAWTPGGNTEAFF. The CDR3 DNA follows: TGTGCCTGGACCCCAGGAGGGAACACTGAAGCTTTCTTT.

This CDR3 reads CASSEVRTAGELFF. The CDR3, as DNA: TGTGCCAGCAGTGAGGTCCGGACAGCGGGGGAGCTGTTTTTT. The J gene is TRBJ2-2, the V gene TRBV2; D possibly corresponds to TRBD1 (6 bases). Trimming shortened V by 3 bases and J by 8 bases, and 13 bases separated the two germline ends. CDR3 length: 14 amino acids. Germline CDR1 reads SNHLY; CDR2 reads FYNNEI.

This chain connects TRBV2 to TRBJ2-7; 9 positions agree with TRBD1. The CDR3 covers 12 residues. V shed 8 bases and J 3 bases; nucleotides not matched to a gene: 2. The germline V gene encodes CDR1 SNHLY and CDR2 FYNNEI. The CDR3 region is CASGQGSYEQYF. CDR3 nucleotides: TGTGCCAGCGGACAGGGGAGCTACGAGCAGTACTTC.

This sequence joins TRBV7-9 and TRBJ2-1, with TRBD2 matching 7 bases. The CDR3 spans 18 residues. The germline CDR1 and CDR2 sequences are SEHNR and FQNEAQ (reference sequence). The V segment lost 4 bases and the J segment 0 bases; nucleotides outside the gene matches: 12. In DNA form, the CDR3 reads TGTGCCAGCAGCTCCTCCGCAGGGACTACCTACTCCTACAATGAGCAGTTCTTC. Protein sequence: CASSSSAGTTYSYNEQFF.

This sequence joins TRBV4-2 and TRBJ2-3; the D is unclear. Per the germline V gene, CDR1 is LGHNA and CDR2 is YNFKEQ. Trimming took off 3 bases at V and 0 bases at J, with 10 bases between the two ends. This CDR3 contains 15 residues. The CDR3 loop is CASSHSATSTDTQYF. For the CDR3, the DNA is TGTGCCAGCAGCCACAGCGCGACTAGCACAGATACGCAGTATTTT.

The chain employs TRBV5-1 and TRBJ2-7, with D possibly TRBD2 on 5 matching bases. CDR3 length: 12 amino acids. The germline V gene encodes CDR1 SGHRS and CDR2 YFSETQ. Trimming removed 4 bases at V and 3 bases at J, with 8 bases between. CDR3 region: CASSVDFYEQYF. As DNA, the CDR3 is TGCGCCAGCAGCGTGGACTTCTACGAGCAGTACTTC. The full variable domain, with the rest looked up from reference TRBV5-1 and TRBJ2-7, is KAGVTQTPRYLIKTRGQQVTLSCSPISGHRSVSWYQQTPGQGLQFLFEYFSETQRNKGNFPGRFSGRQFSNSRSEMNVSTLELGDSALYLCASSVDFYEQYFGPGTRLTVT.

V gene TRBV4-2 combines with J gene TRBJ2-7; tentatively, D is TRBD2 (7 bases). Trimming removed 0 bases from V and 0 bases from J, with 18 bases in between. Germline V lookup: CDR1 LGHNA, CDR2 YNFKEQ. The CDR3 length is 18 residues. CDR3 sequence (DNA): TGTGCCAGCAGCCAAGATGGGGGGGGCAAGGACTACTCCTACGAGCAGTACTTC. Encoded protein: CASSQDGGGKDYSYEQYF.

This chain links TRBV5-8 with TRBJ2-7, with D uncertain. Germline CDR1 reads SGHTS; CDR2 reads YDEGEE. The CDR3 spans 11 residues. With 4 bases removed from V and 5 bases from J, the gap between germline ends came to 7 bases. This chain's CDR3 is CASSPFHEQYF. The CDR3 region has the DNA TGTGCCAGCAGCCCGTTCCACGAGCAGTACTTC. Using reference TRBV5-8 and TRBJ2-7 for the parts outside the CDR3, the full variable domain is EAGVTQSPTHLIKTRGQQATLRCSPISGHTSVYWYQQALGLGLQFLLWYDEGEERNRGNFPPRFSGRQFPNYSSELNVNALELEDSALYLCASSPFHEQYFGPGTRLTVT.

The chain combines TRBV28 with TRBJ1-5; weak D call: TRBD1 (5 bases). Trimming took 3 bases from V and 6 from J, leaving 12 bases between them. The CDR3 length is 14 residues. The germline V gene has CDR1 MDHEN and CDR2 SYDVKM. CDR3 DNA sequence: TGTGCCAGCAGTTTGATGGGGGGAAGTCAGCCCCAGCATTTT. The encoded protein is CASSLMGGSQPQHF.

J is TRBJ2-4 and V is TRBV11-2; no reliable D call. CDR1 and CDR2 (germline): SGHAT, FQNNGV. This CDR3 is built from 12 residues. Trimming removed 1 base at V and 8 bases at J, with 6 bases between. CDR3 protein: CASSLVIDIQYF. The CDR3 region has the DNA TGTGCCAGCAGCTTAGTAATAGACATTCAGTACTTC. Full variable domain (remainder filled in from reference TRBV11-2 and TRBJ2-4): EAGVAQSPRYKIIEKRQSVAFWCNPISGHATLYWYQQILGQGPKLLIQFQNNGVVDDSQLPKDRFSAERLKGVDSTLKIQPAKLEDSAVYLCASSLVIDIQYFGAGTRLSVL.

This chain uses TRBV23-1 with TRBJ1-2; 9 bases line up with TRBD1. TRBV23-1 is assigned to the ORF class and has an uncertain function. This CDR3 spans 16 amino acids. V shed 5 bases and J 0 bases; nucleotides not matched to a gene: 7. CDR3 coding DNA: TGCGCCAGCAGTAGGGACAGGGACAAACCTAACTATGGCTACACCTTC. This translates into CASSRDRDKPNYGYTF.

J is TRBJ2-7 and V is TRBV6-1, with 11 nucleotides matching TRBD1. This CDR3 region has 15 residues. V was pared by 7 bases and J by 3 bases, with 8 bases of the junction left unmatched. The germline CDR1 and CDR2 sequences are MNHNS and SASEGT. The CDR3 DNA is TGTGCCAGCAACCACGCCGGGACAGGGGGCTACGAGCAGTACTTC. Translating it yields CASNHAGTGGYEQYF.

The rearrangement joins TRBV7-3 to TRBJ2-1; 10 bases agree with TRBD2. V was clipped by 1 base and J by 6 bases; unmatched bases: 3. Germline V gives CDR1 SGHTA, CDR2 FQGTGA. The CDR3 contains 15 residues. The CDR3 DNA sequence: TGTGCCAGCAGCTTAAGGCTAGCGGGAGTCAATGAGCAGTTCTTC. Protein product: CASSLRLAGVNEQFF.

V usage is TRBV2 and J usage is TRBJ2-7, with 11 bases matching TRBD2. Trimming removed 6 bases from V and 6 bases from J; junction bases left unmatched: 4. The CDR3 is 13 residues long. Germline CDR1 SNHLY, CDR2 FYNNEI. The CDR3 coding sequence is TGTGCCAGCAGCCGGCTAGCGGGAGGCGAGCAGTACTTC. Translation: CASSRLAGGEQYF.

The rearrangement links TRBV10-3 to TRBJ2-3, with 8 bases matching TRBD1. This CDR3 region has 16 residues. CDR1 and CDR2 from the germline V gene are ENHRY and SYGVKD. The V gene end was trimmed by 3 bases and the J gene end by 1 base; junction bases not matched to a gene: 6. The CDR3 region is CAISDRGQGGTDTQYF. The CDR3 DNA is TGTGCCATCAGTGACCGAGGACAGGGCGGCACAGATACGCAGTATTTT.

The CDR3 loop is CASGQDSPFYQETQYF. As DNA, the CDR3 is TGTGCCAGCGGCCAGGACAGCCCCTTTTACCAAGAGACCCAGTACTTC. This chain joins TRBV6-6 and TRBJ2-5; TRBD1 might be the D (6 bases). V shed 8 bases and J shed 0 bases, with 19 bases lying between them. Germline CDR1 and CDR2: MNHNY and SVGAGI (reference sequence). CDR3 length: 16 amino acids.